These 21 T cell receptor beta chains came from one sample sequenced in a study of monozygotic twins with inflammatory bowel disease. TCRdb reprocessed the 5' RACE reads; each CDR3 protein has one entry and no DNA is given. This sample's clone table lists over 200,000 distinct CDR3 sequences. Sequencing was performed on blood. The receptors were sampled from a human donor with ulcerative colitis or Crohn's disease, or a healthy co-twin of an affected twin (not recorded which).

This chain uses TRBV5-5 with TRBJ2-1; TCRdb lists TRBD1, though no DNA is available to test this call. The CDR3 consists of 13 residues. Germline V gene sequence: CDR1 SGHKS, CDR2 YYEKEE (reference sequence). The CDR3 loop reads CASSRDREYEQFF.

The rearrangement links TRBV2 to TRBJ1-5; TCRdb proposes TRBD1, but this gene call is untestable without DNA. The germline CDR1 and CDR2 sequences are SNHLY and FYNNEI. This CDR3 has 15 residues. Here the CDR3 reads CASTNRQYGNQPQHF. Filled out from reference TRBV2 and TRBJ1-5, the complete variable domain reads EPEVTQTPSHQVTQMGQEVILRCVPISNHLYFYWYRQILGQKVEFLVSFYNNEISEKSEIFDDQFSVERPDGSNFTLKIRSTKLEDSAMYFCASTNRQYGNQPQHFGDGTRLSIL.

This chain uses TRBV4-1 with TRBJ1-1. Per germline, CDR1 MGHRA and CDR2 YSYEKL. The CDR3 spans 14 residues. The CDR3 sequence is CASSTTDMNTEAFF.

The chain has TRBV29-1 and TRBJ1-1; the D gene TCRdb calls, TRBD1, cannot be checked with no DNA. This CDR3 contains 11 residues. CDR1 SQVTM and CDR2 ANQGSEA come from the germline V gene. The CDR3 protein is CSVTGNTEAFF.

The chain is built from TRBV7-2 and TRBJ2-7. CDR1 is SGHTA, CDR2 FQGNSA, per germline. The CDR3 is made up of 13 amino acids. CDR3 sequence: CASSPETVYEQYF.

The chain uses TRBV5-1 and TRBJ2-7. The CDR3 extends over 13 amino acids. Germline CDR1 and CDR2: SGHRS and YFSETQ. CDR3 in amino acids: CASSLQSSYEQYF.

The CDR3 spells CATSDSGTGGDEQFF. The chain has TRBV24-1 and TRBJ2-1; TCRdb gives TRBD1 as the D gene, but with no DNA this cannot be confirmed. The CDR3 sequence is 15 residues long. Germline CDR1 is KGHDR and CDR2 is SFDVKD.

The CDR3 sequence: CAISETSGQYF. The genes are TRBV10-3 and TRBJ2-7. Germline V gene sequence: CDR1 ENHRY, CDR2 SYGVKD. The CDR3 contains 11 residues.

The rearrangement links TRBV11-2 to TRBJ2-4; the D call of TRBD1 rests on TCRdb alone, since no DNA is present to check it. From germline, CDR1 is SGHAT and CDR2 FQNNGV. This CDR3 has 15 amino acids. The CDR3 loop is CASSPGVFGKNIQYF.

This chain connects TRBV12-5 to TRBJ2-3; TCRdb outputs TRBD2, but without DNA this stays unchecked. The CDR3 covers 15 residues. Germline V gene sequence: CDR1 LGHNT, CDR2 FRNRAP. The CDR3 reads CASGLALAGTDTQYF.

This chain joins TRBV29-1 and TRBJ2-1; TCRdb designates TRBD2, a call that cannot be tested without DNA. The CDR3 contains 15 residues. CDR1 and CDR2 (germline): SQVTM, ANQGSEA. CDR3 region: CSVPTSGTNSNEQFF.

The rearrangement uses TRBV20-1 and TRBJ2-1; TCRdb reports TRBD1, a call that lacks DNA to check it against. The CDR3 loop spans 15 amino acids. Germline CDR1 DFQATT, CDR2 SNEGSKA (reference sequence). The CDR3 spells CSVSGGTHSYNEQFF.

V gene TRBV20-1 combines with J gene TRBJ2-2; as DNA is missing, the TRBD2 call by TCRdb cannot be tested. CDR3 length equals 15 residues. CDR1 is DFQATT, CDR2 SNEGSKA, per germline (reference sequence). CDR3 loop: CSTEGLAGAPGELFF.

The CDR3 sequence is CASSRPSGRGSSTDTQYF. The rearrangement joins TRBV11-2 to TRBJ2-3; TCRdb lists TRBD2, though no DNA is available to test this call. Germline V gene data show CDR1 as SGHAT and CDR2 as FQNNGV. The CDR3 is 18 amino acids.

The chain uses TRBV6-1 and TRBJ2-5; TCRdb reports TRBD2, a call that lacks DNA to check it against. CDR3 length: 14 residues. Germline V gene sequence: CDR1 MNHNS, CDR2 SASEGT. CDR3 region: CASRSAGREETQYF.

The V and J genes are TRBV4-2 and TRBJ2-1; TCRdb gives TRBD2 as the D gene, but with no DNA this cannot be confirmed. The germline CDR1 and CDR2 sequences are LGHNA and YNFKEQ. The CDR3 extends over 15 amino acids. CDR3 region: CASSLGREWGYEQFF.

The chain combines TRBV5-6 with TRBJ1-2; lacking DNA, the TRBD1 call made by TCRdb goes unchecked. Germline V CDR1 and CDR2: SGHDT, YYEEEE. The CDR3 has 16 amino acids. This chain's CDR3 is CASCPYRAVSNYGYTF.

V is TRBV11-2 and J is TRBJ2-3. The germline V gene has CDR1 SGHAT and CDR2 FQNNGV. The CDR3 length is 12 residues. CDR3 sequence: CASSAQADTQYF.

This chain connects TRBV11-2 to TRBJ2-1; TCRdb outputs TRBD1, but without DNA this stays unchecked. The germline V gene has CDR1 SGHAT and CDR2 FQNNGV. The CDR3 totals 19 residues. CDR3 protein: CASSSWGGLTLSSYNEQFF. Complete variable domain (other parts from reference TRBV11-2 and TRBJ2-1): EAGVAQSPRYKIIEKRQSVAFWCNPISGHATLYWYQQILGQGPKLLIQFQNNGVVDDSQLPKDRFSAERLKGVDSTLKIQPAKLEDSAVYLCASSSWGGLTLSSYNEQFFGPGTRLTVL.

This chain joins TRBV6-5 and TRBJ2-1; no DNA is available, so the TRBD1 call from TCRdb remains unchecked. The CDR3 sequence is 16 residues long. The V gene's germline CDR1 is MNHEY and CDR2 SVGAGI. Here the CDR3 reads CASSWITGQGRNEQFF.

The V gene is TRBV20-1, the J gene TRBJ1-1; TCRdb designates TRBD1, a call that cannot be tested without DNA. The CDR3 length is 14 residues. In germline, CDR1 is DFQATT, CDR2 SNEGSKA (reference sequence). The CDR3: CSARGYQGAAEAFF.